Below, 22 T cell receptor beta chains from the same sample are listed, as sequenced in a study of technical replicates of blood from several donors. Here immunoSEQ multiplex PCR was the method, and the copy in TCRdb shows in-frame clones only, minus some. The table records about 81,000 clones, roughly 96% of them present only once. The source material was T cells isolated from PBMCs. These receptor sequences come from a human donor in good health.

In its sample, this clone was seen once. The V and J genes are TRBV28 and TRBJ2-7; maybe TRBD2 (6 bases). Trimming cost V 7 bases and J 5 bases, with 21 bases left between them. The germline CDR1 and CDR2 sequences are MDHEN and SYDVKM. This CDR3 is built from 15 residues. CDR3 residues: CASNSPTGVWDEQYF. CDR3 nucleotide sequence: TGTGCCAGCAACTCCCCAACGGGGGTTTGGGACGAGCAGTACTTC.

This chain uses TRBV11-3 with TRBJ1-1; 11 bases agree with TRBD1. This CDR3 is built from 16 residues. Per the germline V gene, CDR1 is SGHNT and CDR2 is YENEEA. The J segment lost 0 bases and the V segment lost 5 bases, leaving 5 bases of the junction unmatched. In nucleotides, the CDR3 is TGTGCCAGCAGCCTCCGGGACAGGGGGGTGAACACTGAAGCTTTCTTT. Protein sequence: CASSLRDRGVNTEAFF.

This clone is a singleton in its sample. V is TRBV7-8 and J is TRBJ2-7, with unresolved D. CDR1 and CDR2 from the germline V gene are SGHVS and FQNEAQ. Trimming removed 2 bases from V and 2 bases from J, with 7 bases in between. The CDR3 totals 13 residues. The CDR3 DNA reads as TGTGCCAGCAGCTTAAGCCCCACCTACGAGCAGTACTTC. Protein product: CASSLSPTYEQYF.

The gene calls are TRBV5-1 and TRBJ2-7; possible D gene TRBD2, 5 bases. There are 15 residues in the CDR3. V was cut by 4 bases and J by 7 bases, with 21 bases left in between. Per the germline V gene, CDR1 is SGHRS and CDR2 is YFSETQ. In nucleotides, the CDR3 is TGCGCCAGCAGCGTGGGGTCCGGCGGGTTGTTGGAGCAGTACTTC. Translation: CASSVGSGGLLEQYF.

The V and J genes are TRBV5-1 and TRBJ2-2; D might be TRBD2 (6 bases). The CDR3 is 15 amino acids. Trimming removed 0 bases at V and 4 bases at J, with 10 bases between. Germline CDR1 and CDR2: SGHRS and YFSETQ. This CDR3 is CASSLVPTSTGELFF. CDR3 nucleotides: TGCGCCAGCAGCTTGGTGCCGACTAGCACCGGGGAGCTGTTTTTT.

The chain combines TRBV4-1 with TRBJ2-5; a weak D match, TRBD1 (6 bases). Germline V gives CDR1 MGHRA, CDR2 YSYEKL. Trimming stripped 3 bases from V and 4 bases from J, with 21 bases between. CDR3 length: 17 residues. The CDR3 bases are TGCGCCAGCAGCCATTCATCCGCCGCACAGGGTGGAGAGACCCAGTACTTC. Translating it yields CASSHSSAAQGGETQYF.

CDR3 amino acids: CASSTGAPSQHF. In DNA, the CDR3 is TGTGCCAGCAGTACCGGAGCCCCGTCCCAGCATTTT. This rearrangement joins TRBV28 to TRBJ1-5; D unresolved. Trimming removed 5 bases at V and 11 bases at J, with 13 bases between. Germline CDR1 is MDHEN and CDR2 is SYDVKM. CDR3 length equals 12 residues.

The rearrangement joins TRBV5-1 to TRBJ1-3; D possibly corresponds to TRBD1 (5 bases). CDR3 length: 14 residues. The V gene's germline CDR1 is SGHRS and CDR2 YFSETQ. V shed 3 bases and J shed 8 bases, with 15 bases lying between them. The DNA for the CDR3 is TGCGCCAGCAGCTGGGGACTGGACCCTCACACCATATATTTT. It specifies CASSWGLDPHTIYF.

The chain has TRBV28 and TRBJ1-2, with TRBD1 matching over 10 bases. Per the germline V gene, CDR1 is MDHEN and CDR2 is SYDVKM. The CDR3 extends over 14 amino acids. V shed 5 bases, J shed 6 bases, and the junction held 6 bases outside the gene matches. CDR3 nucleotides: TGTGCCAGCAGTCAACCGGGACAGGGGAATGGCTACACCTTC. Protein sequence: CASSQPGQGNGYTF.

J is TRBJ1-1 and V is TRBV6-5; 9 nucleotides match TRBD1. CDR3 length equals 15 residues. The junction had 5 bases not matched to a gene; V was cut back by 5 bases and J by 1 base. Germline V gene sequence: CDR1 MNHEY, CDR2 SVGAGI. The CDR3, as DNA: TGTGCCAGCAGTCTCACAGGGGGCGAGAACACTGAAGCTTTCTTT. Its translation is CASSLTGGENTEAFF.

This clone is a singleton in its sample. The chain recombines TRBV18 with TRBJ2-1; 7 bases map to TRBD2. J was trimmed by 8 bases and V by 3 bases; bases with no gene match: 22. The CDR3 consists of 19 residues. The germline gives CDR1 KGHSH, CDR2 LQKENI. This CDR3 reads CASSPGGLMGSPKLDEQFF. Here the CDR3 DNA reads TGTGCCAGCTCACCGGGAGGGTTAATGGGTTCCCCCAAACTCGATGAGCAGTTCTTC.

Only one count was recorded for this clone. The chain joins TRBV6-5 to TRBJ2-5; maybe TRBD2 (6 bases). The CDR3 is made up of 13 amino acids. Germline V gives CDR1 MNHEY, CDR2 SVGAGI. Trimming cost V 7 bases and J 5 bases, with 14 bases left between them. CDR3 amino acids: CASTWRRGETQYF. For the CDR3, the DNA is TGTGCCAGCACGTGGCGTCGGGGGGAGACCCAGTACTTC.

The gene calls are TRBV2 and TRBJ2-5; the D is unclear. Germline CDR1 is SNHLY and CDR2 is FYNNEI. V gave up 3 bases and J gave up 7 bases, with 9 bases separating them. This CDR3 spans 12 amino acids. The CDR3 sequence: CASSESEATQYF. The CDR3 DNA reads TGTGCCAGCAGTGAGAGCGAAGCGACCCAGTACTTC.

V and J are TRBV5-6 and TRBJ2-1, with D possibly being TRBD1 (5 bases). Germline CDR1 and CDR2: SGHDT and YYEEEE. The CDR3 is 11 residues long. V was cut by 3 bases and J by 13 bases, with 11 bases left in between. Written as DNA, the CDR3 is TGTGCCAGCAGCTACCGACAGACTCAGTTCTTC. As protein: CASSYRQTQFF.

The DNA of the CDR3 is TGTGCCAGCATGAAGGACAGGGGAGGAGGTCAGCCCCAGCATTTT. It is translated as CASMKDRGGGQPQHF. The chain links TRBV28 to TRBJ1-5; TRBD1 matches at 9 bases. CDR3 length: 15 residues. Germline values: CDR1 MDHEN, CDR2 SYDVKM. Germline trimming cut 7 bases from V and 6 bases from J; bases unmatched to any gene: 10.

The chain has TRBV9 and TRBJ1-1; D is ambiguous. The germline V gene encodes CDR1 SGDLS and CDR2 YYNGEE. This CDR3 comprises 13 residues. V was shortened by 3 bases and J by 5 bases, with 11 bases between the two germline ends. The DNA of the CDR3 is TGTGCCAGCAGCGCTACCCGAGGGACTGAAGCTTTCTTT. It translates to CASSATRGTEAFF.

This sequence joins TRBV5-5 and TRBJ2-5; D possibly corresponds to TRBD2 (7 bases). The CDR3 has 16 residues. Trimming removed 8 bases from V and 5 bases from J, with 25 bases in between. Germline lookup yields CDR1 SGHKS and CDR2 YYEKEE (reference sequence). CDR3 residues: CARNIPAWGGRETQYF. CDR3 coding DNA: TGTGCCAGGAACATTCCTGCTTGGGGGGGCCGGGAGACCCAGTACTTC.

V usage is TRBV5-1 and J usage is TRBJ2-5; D call uncertain. The CDR3 contains 13 residues. The germline V gene has CDR1 SGHRS and CDR2 YFSETQ. V lost 0 bases and J 5 bases, leaving 8 bases between the germline ends. CDR3 region: CASSLVGWETQYF. The CDR3 DNA reads TGCGCCAGCAGCTTGGTCGGGTGGGAGACCCAGTACTTC.

The gene calls are TRBV7-9 and TRBJ2-1; D not resolved. Germline values: CDR1 SEHNR, CDR2 FQNEAQ (reference sequence). This CDR3 has 13 amino acids. Trimming stripped 2 bases from V and 6 bases from J, with 8 bases between. The CDR3 loop reads CASSLNSINEQFF. The CDR3 DNA follows: TGTGCCAGCAGCTTAAACTCGATCAATGAGCAGTTCTTC.

The chain joins TRBV10-3 to TRBJ1-4; no reliable D call. V lost 6 bases and J 6 bases, leaving 14 bases between the germline ends. This CDR3 has 14 residues. Germline values: CDR1 ENHRY, CDR2 SYGVKD. The CDR3, as DNA: TGTGCCATCAGCGAACCAGACATTGATGAAAAACTGTTTTTT. It encodes CAISEPDIDEKLFF.

The chain recombines TRBV5-6 with TRBJ1-2; the match to TRBD1 covers 10 bases. The CDR3 consists of 14 residues. Germline V gene data show CDR1 as SGHDT and CDR2 as YYEEEE. J was trimmed by 8 bases and V by 0 bases; bases with no gene match: 4. CDR3 loop: CASSLGQGAGGYTF. Here the CDR3 DNA reads TGTGCCAGCAGCTTGGGACAGGGGGCTGGCGGCTACACCTTC.

The chain carries TRBV25-1 and TRBJ2-7, with D perhaps matching TRBD1 (6 bases). Germline CDR1 reads MGHDK; CDR2 reads SYGVNS. V lost 1 base and J 7 bases, leaving 11 bases between the germline ends. The CDR3 is made up of 13 amino acids. CDR3 amino acids: CASSESGVREQYF. The DNA of the CDR3 is TGTGCCAGCAGTGAATCAGGGGTACGGGAGCAGTACTTC.